The subject of this entry is one T cell receptor (beta chain). The authors' processing: Estimates of nucleated cell counts were drawn from the amplification of reference gene primers. Measured with immunoSEQ multiplex PCR; TCRdb has only the in-frame clones, and not every one. The DNA gave D and trimming, while V, J and clone size come from that table. The table lists about 370,000 clones, around 87% of them singletons. This CDR3 spans 12 amino acids. Trimming removed 5 bases from V and 0 bases from J, with 4 bases in between. Germline CDR1 reads MDHEN; CDR2 reads SYDVKM. Seattle researchers signed up patients amid active infection and tracked them longitudinally. The data derive from a study of blood T cell repertoires in COVID-19. Overall study: COVID-19 samples from acute and convalescent phases originated in the United States, Italy and Spain. Sample material is recorded as cDNA or gDNA derived from T cells, B-cell-depleted T cells, or PBMCs.

Sequenced material: peripheral blood. This TCR derives from a woman under 40 with COVID-19, enrolled during active disease. This rearrangement joins TRBV28 to TRBJ1-2; D is unresolved. The CDR3 coding sequence is TGTGCCAGCAGTCCGGCTAACTATGGCTACACCTTC. It codes for CASSPANYGYTF.